This T cell receptor beta chain emerged from a study of blood T cell repertoires in COVID-19. The wider study: The samples span acute and convalescent COVID-19 from the United States, Italy and Spain.

In its sample, this clone was seen once. Using immunoSEQ multiplex PCR, the repertoire was profiled, and TCRdb retains in-frame clones only, with some absent. The sample gives tens of thousands of clones, less than 95% of which show up once; under 0.65% is in the top ten. CDR1 is KGHDR, CDR2 SFDVKD, per germline. The junction had 3 bases not matched to a gene; V was cut back by 4 bases and J by 7 bases. This CDR3 spans 13 amino acids. This TCR derives from a man over 45 with COVID-19, enrolled during active disease. The J gene is TRBJ2-1, the V gene TRBV24-1; 7 bases line up with TRBD1. The sample was peripheral blood. Written as DNA, the CDR3 is TGTGCCACCAGTGACCCGACAGGGAATGAGCAGTTCTTC. Translated, it gives CATSDPTGNEQFF.